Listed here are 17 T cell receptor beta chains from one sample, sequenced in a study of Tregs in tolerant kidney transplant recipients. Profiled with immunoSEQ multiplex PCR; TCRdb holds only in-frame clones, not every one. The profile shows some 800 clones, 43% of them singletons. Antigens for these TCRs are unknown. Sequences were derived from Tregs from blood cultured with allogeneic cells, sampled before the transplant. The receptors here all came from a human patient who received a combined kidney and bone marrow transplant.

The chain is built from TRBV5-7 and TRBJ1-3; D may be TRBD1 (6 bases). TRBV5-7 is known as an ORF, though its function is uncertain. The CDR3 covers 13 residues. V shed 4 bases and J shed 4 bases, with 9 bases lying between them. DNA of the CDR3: TGTGCCAGCAGCATAGGACAGGGAAACACCATATATTTT. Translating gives CASSIGQGNTIYF.

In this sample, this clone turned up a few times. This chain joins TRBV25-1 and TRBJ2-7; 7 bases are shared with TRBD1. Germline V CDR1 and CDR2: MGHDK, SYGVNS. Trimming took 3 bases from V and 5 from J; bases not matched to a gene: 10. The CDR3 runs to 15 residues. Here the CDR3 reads CASSEMTGWIHEQYF. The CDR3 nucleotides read TGTGCCAGCAGTGAGATGACAGGGTGGATCCACGAGCAGTACTTC.

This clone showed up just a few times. CDR3 region: CASNWDPGAQYF. DNA for the CDR3: TGTGCCAGCAATTGGGACCCAGGTGCGCAGTATTTT. The chain links TRBV9 to TRBJ2-3; the D gene could be TRBD1 or TRBD2 (5 bases each). Trimming stripped 6 bases from V and 10 bases from J, with 15 bases between. The germline V gene encodes CDR1 SGDLS and CDR2 YYNGEE. There are 12 residues in the CDR3.

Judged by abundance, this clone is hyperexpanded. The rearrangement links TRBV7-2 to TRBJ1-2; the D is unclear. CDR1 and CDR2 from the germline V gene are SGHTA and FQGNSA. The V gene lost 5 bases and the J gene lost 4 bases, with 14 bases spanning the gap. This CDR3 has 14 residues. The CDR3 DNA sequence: TGTGCCAGCAGCCTTTCCAGTGGACCCTATGGCTACACCTTC. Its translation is CASSLSSGPYGYTF.

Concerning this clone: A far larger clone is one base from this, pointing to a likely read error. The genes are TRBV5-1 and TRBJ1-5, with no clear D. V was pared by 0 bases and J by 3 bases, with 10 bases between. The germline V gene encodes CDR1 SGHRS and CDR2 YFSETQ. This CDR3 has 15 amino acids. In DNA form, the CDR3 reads TGCGCCAGCAGCTTGGAGGTCCATGACAATCAGCCCCAGCATTTT. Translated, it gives CASSLEVHDNQPQHF.

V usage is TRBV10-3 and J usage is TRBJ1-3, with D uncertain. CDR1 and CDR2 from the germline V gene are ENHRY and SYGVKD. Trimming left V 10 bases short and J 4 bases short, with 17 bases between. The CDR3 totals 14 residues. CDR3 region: CASTGLYAGNTIYF. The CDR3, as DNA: TGTGCCAGCACCGGCCTTTATGCGGGAAACACCATATATTTT.

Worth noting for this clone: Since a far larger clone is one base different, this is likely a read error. CDR3 protein: CASSISSGPYGYTF. The CDR3, as DNA: TGTGCCAGCAGCATTTCCAGTGGACCCTATGGCTACACCTTC. The gene calls are TRBV7-2 and TRBJ1-2; no firm D call. Between the trimmed V and J ends, which lost 5 bases and 4 bases, there was a span of 14 bases. Germline V lookup: CDR1 SGHTA, CDR2 FQGNSA. This CDR3 is 14 amino acids long.

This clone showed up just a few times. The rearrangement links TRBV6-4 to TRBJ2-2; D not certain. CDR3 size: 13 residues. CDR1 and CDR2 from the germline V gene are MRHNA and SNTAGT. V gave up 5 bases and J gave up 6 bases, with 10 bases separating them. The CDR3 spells CASSLVISGELFF. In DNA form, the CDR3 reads TGTGCCAGCAGTTTAGTTATTTCCGGGGAGCTGTTTTTT.

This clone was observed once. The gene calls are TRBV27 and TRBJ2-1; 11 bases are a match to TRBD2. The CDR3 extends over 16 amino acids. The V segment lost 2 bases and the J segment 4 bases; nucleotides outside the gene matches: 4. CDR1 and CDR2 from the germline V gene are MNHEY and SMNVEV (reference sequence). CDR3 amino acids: CASSLRIAGGYNEQFF. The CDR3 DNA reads TGTGCCAGCAGTTTACGGATAGCGGGAGGGTACAATGAGCAGTTCTTC.

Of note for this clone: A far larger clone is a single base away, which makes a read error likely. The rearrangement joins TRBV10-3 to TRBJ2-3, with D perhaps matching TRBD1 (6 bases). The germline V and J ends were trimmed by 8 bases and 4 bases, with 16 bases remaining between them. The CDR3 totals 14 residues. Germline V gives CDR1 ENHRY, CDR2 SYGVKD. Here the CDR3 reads CAIGDRRRSDTQYF. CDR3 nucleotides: TGTGCCATCGGAGACAGGAGGAGGTCAGATACGCAGTATTTT.

CDR3 coding DNA: TGCGCCAGCAGCTCGGGGGCGGGAACAGATACGCAGTATTTT. It is translated as CASSSGAGTDTQYF. V and J are TRBV5-1 and TRBJ2-3; the D call may be TRBD1 or TRBD2 (6 bases each). This CDR3 has 14 residues. Germline V gene sequence: CDR1 SGHRS, CDR2 YFSETQ. V shed 3 bases and J shed 3 bases, with 11 bases lying between them.

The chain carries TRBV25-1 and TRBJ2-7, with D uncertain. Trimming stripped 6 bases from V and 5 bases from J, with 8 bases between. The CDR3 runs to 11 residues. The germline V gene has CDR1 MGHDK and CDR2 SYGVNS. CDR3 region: CASSLWDEQYF. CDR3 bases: TGTGCCAGCAGCCTCTGGGACGAGCAGTACTTC.

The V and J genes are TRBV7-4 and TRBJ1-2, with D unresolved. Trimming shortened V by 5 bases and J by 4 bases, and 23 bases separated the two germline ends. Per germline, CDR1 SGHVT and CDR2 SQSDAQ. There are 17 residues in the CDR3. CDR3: CASSEPGAARKTYGYTF. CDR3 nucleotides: TGTGCCAGCAGCGAACCGGGTGCAGCTCGAAAGACCTATGGCTACACCTTC.

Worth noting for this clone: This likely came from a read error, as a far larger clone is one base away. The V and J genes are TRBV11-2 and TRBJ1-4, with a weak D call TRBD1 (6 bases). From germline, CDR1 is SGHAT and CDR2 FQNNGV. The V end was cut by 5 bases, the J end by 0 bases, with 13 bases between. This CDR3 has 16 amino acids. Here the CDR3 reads CASSPDRFSTNEKLFF. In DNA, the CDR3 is TGTGCCAGCAGCCCCGACAGGTTCTCAACTAATGAAAAACTGTTTTTT.

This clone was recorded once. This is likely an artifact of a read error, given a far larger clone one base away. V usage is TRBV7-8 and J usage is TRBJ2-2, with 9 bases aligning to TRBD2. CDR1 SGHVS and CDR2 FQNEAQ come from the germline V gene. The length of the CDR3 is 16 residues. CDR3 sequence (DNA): TGTGCCACCAGCTTATGGGCGGGGGGGTCCACCGGGGAGCTGTTTTTT. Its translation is CATSLWAGGSTGELFF.

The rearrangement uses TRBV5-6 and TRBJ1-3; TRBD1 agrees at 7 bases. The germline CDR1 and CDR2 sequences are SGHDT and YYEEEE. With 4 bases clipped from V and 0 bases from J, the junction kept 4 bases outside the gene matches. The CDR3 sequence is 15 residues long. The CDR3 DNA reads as TGTGCCAGCAGCGTGGGACAGACCTCTGGAAACACCATATATTTT. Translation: CASSVGQTSGNTIYF.

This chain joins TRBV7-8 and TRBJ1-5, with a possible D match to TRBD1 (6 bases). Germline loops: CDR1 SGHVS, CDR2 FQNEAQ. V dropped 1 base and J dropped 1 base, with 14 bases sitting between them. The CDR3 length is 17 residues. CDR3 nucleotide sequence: TGTGCCAGCAGCTTAGGGGGGCCCTTAGGGAGCAATCAGCCCCAGCATTTT. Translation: CASSLGGPLGSNQPQHF.